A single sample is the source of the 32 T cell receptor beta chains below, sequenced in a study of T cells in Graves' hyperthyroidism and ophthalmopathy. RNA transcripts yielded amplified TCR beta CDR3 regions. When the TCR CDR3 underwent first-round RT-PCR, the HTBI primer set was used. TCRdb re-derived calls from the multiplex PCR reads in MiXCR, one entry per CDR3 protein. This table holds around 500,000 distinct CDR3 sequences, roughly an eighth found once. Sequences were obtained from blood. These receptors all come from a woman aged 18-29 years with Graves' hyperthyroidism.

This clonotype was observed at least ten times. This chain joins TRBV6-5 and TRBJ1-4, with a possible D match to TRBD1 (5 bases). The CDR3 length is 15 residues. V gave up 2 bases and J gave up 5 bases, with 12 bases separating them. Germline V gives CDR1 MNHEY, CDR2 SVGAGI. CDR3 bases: TGTGCCAGCAGTTACGGGGCCCGACAGAATGAAAAACTGTTTTTT. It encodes CASSYGARQNEKLFF.

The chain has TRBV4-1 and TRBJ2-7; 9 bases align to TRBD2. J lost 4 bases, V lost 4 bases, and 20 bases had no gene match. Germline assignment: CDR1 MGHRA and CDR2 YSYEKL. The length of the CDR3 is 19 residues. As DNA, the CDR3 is TGCGCCAGCAGCCGAAATAGCGGGAGTTTAGCCGAGACGGAGTACGAGCAGTACTTC. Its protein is CASSRNSGSLAETEYEQYF.

The DNA for the CDR3 is TGTGCCAGCAGCCCCGACAGGGCGTGGAGCACAGATACGCAGTATTTT. It yields the protein CASSPDRAWSTDTQYF. This chain connects TRBV3-1 to TRBJ2-3; 7 nucleotides line up with TRBD1. Germline V CDR1 and CDR2: LGHDT, YNNKEL (reference sequence). V was clipped by 4 bases and J by 0 bases; unmatched bases: 7. There are 16 residues in the CDR3.

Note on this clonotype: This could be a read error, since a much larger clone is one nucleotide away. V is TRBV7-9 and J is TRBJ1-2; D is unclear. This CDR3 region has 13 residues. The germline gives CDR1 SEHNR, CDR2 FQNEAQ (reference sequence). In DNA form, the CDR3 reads TGTGCCCGCAGCCCAAACGAGGGCTATGGCTACACCTTC. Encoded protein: CARSPNEGYGYTF.

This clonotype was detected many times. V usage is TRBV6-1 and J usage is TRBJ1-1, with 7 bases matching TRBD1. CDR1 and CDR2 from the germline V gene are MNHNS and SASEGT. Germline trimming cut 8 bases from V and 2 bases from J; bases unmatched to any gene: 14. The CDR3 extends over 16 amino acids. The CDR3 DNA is TGTGCCAGCGTGACTCTTGGACAGGCCCTAAACACTGAAGCTTTCTTT. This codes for CASVTLGQALNTEAFF.

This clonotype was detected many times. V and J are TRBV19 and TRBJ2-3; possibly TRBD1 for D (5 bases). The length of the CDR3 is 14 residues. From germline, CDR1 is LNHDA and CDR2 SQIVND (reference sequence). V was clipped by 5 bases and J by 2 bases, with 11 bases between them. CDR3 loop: CASSGQLFTDTQYF. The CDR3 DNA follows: TGTGCCAGTAGTGGACAACTCTTCACAGATACGCAGTATTTT. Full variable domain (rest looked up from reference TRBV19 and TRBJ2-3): DGGITQSPKYLFRKEGQNVTLSCEQNLNHDAMYWYRQDPGQGLRLIYYSQIVNDFQKGDIAEGYSVSREKKESFPLTVTSAQKNPTAFYLCASSGQLFTDTQYFGPGTRLTVL.

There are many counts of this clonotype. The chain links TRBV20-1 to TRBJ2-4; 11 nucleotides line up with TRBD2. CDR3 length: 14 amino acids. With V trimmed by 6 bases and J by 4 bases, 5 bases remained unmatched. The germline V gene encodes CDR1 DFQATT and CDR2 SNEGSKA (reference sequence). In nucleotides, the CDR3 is TGCAGTGCACAACTAGCGGGAGATAAAAACATTCAGTACTTC. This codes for CSAQLAGDKNIQYF.

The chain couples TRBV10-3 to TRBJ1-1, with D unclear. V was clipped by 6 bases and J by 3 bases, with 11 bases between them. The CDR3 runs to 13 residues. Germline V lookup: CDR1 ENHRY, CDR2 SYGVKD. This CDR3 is CAISETLYTEAFF. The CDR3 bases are TGTGCCATCAGCGAGACACTTTACACTGAAGCTTTCTTT.

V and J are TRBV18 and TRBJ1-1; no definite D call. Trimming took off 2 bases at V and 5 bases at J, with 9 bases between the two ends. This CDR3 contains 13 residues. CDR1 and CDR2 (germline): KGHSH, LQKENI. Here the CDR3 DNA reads TGTGCCAGCTCACCAGGGGAGGCGACTGAAGCTTTCTTT. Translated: CASSPGEATEAFF.

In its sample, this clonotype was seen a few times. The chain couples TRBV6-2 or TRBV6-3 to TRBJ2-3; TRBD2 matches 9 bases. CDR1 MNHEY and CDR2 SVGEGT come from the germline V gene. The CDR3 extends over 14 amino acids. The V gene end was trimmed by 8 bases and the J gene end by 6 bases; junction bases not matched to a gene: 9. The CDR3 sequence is CASHSGSGVDTQYF. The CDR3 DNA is TGTGCCAGCCATAGCGGGAGTGGGGTGGATACGCAGTATTTT.

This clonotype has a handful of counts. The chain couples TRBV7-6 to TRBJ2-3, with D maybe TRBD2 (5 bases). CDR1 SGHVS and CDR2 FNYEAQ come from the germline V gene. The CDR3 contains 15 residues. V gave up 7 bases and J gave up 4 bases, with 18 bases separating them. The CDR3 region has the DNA TGTGCCAGCACCCCCAACGGGATGCAGGCAGATACGCAGTATTTT. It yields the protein CASTPNGMQADTQYF.

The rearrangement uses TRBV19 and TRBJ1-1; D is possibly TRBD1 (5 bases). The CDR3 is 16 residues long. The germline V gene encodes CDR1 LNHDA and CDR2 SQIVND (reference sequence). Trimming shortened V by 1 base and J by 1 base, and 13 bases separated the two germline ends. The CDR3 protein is CASSIGGRRGNTEAFF. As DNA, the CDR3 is TGTGCCAGTAGTATAGGGGGCCGGAGAGGGAACACTGAAGCTTTCTTT.

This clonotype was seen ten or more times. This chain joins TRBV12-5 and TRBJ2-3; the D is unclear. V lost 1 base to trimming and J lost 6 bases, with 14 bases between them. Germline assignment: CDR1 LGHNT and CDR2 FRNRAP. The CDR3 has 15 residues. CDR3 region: CASGLGTTAGDTQYF. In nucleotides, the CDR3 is TGTGCTAGTGGTTTGGGCACTACCGCTGGGGATACGCAGTATTTT.

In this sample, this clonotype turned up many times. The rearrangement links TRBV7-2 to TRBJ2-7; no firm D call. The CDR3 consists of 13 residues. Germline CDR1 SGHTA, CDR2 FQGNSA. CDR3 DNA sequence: TGTGCAACTGAATGGACGGACTCCTACGAGCAGTACTTC. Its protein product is CATEWTDSYEQYF.

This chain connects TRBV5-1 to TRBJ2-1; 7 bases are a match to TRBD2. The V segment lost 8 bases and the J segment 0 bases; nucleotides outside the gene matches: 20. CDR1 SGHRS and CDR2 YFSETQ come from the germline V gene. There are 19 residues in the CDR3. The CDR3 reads CASSREGGNSVFSYNEQFF. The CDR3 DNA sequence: TGCGCCAGTTCAAGGGAGGGCGGGAATAGCGTTTTCTCCTACAATGAGCAGTTCTTC. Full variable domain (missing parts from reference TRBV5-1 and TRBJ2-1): KAGVTQTPRYLIKTRGQQVTLSCSPISGHRSVSWYQQTPGQGLQFLFEYFSETQRNKGNFPGRFSGRQFSNSRSEMNVSTLELGDSALYLCASSREGGNSVFSYNEQFFGPGTRLTVL.

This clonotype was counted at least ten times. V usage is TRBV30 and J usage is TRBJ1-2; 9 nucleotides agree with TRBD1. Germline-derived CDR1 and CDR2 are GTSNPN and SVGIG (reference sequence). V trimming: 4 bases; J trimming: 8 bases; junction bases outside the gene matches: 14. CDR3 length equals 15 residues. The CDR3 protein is CAWTLRRTGAFGYTF. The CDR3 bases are TGTGCCTGGACCCTGCGACGGACAGGGGCCTTCGGCTACACCTTC.

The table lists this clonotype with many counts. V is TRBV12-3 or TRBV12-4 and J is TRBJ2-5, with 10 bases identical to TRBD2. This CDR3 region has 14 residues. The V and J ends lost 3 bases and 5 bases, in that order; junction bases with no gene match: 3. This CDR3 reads CASSLDSGRETQYF. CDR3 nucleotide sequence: TGTGCCAGCAGTTTGGATAGCGGGAGGGAGACCCAGTACTTC.

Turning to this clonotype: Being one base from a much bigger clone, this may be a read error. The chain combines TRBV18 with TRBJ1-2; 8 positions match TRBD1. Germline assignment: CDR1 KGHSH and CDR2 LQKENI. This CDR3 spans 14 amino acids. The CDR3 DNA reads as TGTGGCAGCTCACAGGGGGAACCCTCCTATGGCTACACCTTC. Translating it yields CGSSQGEPSYGYTF.

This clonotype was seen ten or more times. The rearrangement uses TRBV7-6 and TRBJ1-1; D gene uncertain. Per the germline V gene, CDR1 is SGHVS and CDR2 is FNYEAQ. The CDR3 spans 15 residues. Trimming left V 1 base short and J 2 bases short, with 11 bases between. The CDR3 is CASSLEGGTNTEAFF. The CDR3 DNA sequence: TGTGCCAGCAGCTTAGAAGGCGGTACAAACACTGAAGCTTTCTTT.

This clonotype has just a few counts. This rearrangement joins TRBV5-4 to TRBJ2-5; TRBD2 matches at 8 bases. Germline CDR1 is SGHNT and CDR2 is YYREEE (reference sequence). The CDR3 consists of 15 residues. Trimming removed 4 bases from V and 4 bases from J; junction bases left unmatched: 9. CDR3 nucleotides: TGTGCCAGCAGCCCGAGGACCAGCGGGGGAGAGACCCAGTACTTC. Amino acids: CASSPRTSGGETQYF.

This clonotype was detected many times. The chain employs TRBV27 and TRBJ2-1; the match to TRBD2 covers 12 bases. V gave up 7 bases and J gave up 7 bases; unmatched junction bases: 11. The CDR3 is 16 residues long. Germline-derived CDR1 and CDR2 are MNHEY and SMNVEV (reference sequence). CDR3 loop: CASNPTSGSPPNEQFF. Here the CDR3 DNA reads TGTGCCAGCAACCCGACTAGCGGGAGTCCTCCTAATGAGCAGTTCTTC.

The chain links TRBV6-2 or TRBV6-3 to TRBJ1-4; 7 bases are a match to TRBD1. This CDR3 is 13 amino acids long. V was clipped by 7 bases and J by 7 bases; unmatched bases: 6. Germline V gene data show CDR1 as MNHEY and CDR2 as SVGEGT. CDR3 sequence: CASNGDRSEKLFF. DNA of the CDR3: TGTGCCAGCAACGGGGACAGAAGTGAAAAACTGTTTTTT.

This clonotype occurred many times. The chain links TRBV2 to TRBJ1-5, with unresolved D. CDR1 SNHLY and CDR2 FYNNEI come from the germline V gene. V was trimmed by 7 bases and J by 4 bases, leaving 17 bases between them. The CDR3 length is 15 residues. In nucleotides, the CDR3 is TGTGCCAGCAACTTGGGCTCCCGGGAAAATCAGCCCCAGCATTTT. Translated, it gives CASNLGSRENQPQHF.

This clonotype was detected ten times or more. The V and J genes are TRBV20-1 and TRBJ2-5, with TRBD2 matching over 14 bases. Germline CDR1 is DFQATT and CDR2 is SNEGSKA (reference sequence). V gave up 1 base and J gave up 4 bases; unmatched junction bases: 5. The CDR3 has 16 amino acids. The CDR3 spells CSARGGLAGVPETQYF. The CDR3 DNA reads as TGCAGTGCTAGAGGGGGACTAGCGGGAGTACCAGAGACCCAGTACTTC.

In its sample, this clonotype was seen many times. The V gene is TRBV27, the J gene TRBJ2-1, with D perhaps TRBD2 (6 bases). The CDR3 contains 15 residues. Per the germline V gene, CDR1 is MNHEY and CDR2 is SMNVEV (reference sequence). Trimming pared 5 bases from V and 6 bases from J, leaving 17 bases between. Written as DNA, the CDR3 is TGTGCCAGCAGTCCCTATGACGGGAGACCCAATGAGCAGTTCTTC. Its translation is CASSPYDGRPNEQFF.

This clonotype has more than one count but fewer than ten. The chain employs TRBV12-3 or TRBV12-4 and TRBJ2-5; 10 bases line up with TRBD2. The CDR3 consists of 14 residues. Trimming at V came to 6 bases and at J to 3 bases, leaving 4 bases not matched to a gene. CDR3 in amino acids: CASSSSGGEETQYF. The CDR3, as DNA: TGTGCCAGCAGCTCGAGCGGGGGGGAAGAGACCCAGTACTTC.

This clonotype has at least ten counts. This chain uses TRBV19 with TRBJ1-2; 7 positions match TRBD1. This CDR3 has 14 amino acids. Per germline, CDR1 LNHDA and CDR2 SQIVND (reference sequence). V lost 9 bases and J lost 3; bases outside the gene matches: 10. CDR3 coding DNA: TGTGCCAGCCGACCGAGGGGGCGCGACTATGGCTACACCTTC. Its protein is CASRPRGRDYGYTF.

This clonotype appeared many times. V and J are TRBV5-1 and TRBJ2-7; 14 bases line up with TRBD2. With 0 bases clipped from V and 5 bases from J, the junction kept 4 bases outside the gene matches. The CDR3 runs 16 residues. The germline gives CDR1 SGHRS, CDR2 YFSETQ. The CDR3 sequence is CASSLGGLAGVDEQYF. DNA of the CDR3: TGCGCCAGCAGCTTGGGGGGACTAGCGGGAGTTGACGAGCAGTACTTC.

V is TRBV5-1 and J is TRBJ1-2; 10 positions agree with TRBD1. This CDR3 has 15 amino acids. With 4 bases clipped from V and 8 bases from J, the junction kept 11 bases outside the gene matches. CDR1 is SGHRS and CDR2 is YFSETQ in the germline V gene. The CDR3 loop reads CASSLGHDRGLGYTF. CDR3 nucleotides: TGCGCCAGCAGCCTCGGACATGACAGGGGGCTCGGCTACACCTTC.

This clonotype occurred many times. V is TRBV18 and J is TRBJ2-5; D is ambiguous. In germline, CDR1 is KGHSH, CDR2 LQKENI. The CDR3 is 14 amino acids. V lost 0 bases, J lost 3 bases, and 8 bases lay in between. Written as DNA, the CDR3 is TGTGCCAGCTCACCACCGGGCAGGAAAGAGACCCAGTACTTC. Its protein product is CASSPPGRKETQYF.

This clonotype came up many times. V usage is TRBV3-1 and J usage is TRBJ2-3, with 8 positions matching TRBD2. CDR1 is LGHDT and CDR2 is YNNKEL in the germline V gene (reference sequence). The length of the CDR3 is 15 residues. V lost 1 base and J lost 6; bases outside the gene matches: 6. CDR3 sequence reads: CASSQVKGLVDTQYF. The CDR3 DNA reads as TGTGCCAGCAGCCAAGTCAAGGGACTAGTGGATACGCAGTATTTT.

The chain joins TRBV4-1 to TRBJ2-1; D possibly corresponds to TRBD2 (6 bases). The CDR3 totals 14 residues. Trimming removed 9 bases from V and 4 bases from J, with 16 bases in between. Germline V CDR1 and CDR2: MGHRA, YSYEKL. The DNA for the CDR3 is TGCGCCAGTAGCGGTCAAGCGGGTTACAATGAGCAGTTCTTC. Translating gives CASSGQAGYNEQFF.